This T cell receptor (beta chain) was observed in a study of cytomegalovirus exposure and HLA in healthy donors. Germline CDR1 ENHRY, CDR2 SYGVKD. This CDR3 is 13 amino acids long. Trimming took off 3 bases at V and 3 bases at J, with 8 bases between the two ends. Study-wide findings and caveats: In most subjects, TCR beta sequences reportedly gave accurate predictions of HLA-A and HLA-B alleles. Analyzed later, most CMV-associated TCR beta chains appeared HLA-restricted. TCR beta V- and J-gene trimming was later associated with a missense DCLRE1C variant. Reported performance of the classifier showed diagnosis of cytomegalovirus status with high specificity and sensitivity.

Of note for this clone: Its antigen remains unknown.

Primers included in the PCR were 60 Vbeta and 13 Jbeta primers. The repertoire was sequenced with immunoSEQ multiplex PCR; TCRdb's copy has only in-frame clones and lacks some. Among about 140,000 clones, around 82% were seen once, and the ten largest hold around 7%. This receptor was taken from a man in his forties or fifties in good health and CMV-seropositive. V gene TRBV10-3 combines with J gene TRBJ1-1; D not resolved. The sequenced material came from PBMCs. CDR3 protein: CAISELDYTEAFF. The DNA for the CDR3 is TGTGCCATCAGTGAATTGGACTACACTGAAGCTTTCTTT.